The table lists the clone carrying this T cell receptor (beta chain) with many counts. The CDR3 runs 14 residues. Germline CDR1 MNHNS, CDR2 SASEGT. V gave up 0 bases and J gave up 5 bases, with 11 bases separating them. The data were taken from a study of molecular identifiers for immune sequencing clone quantification. TCRdb ran MiXCR on the PCR reads and lists one entry per CDR3 protein. This table holds 600,000 to 650,000 distinct CDR3 sequences, 20% found once. The rearrangement joins TRBV6-1 to TRBJ2-7; D call uncertain. The sequencing input was naive CD8+ T cells from blood, with Jurkat cell RNA spiked in. Subset reported: FACS-sorted CD8+CD4-CCR7+CD45RA+ naive T cells. The receptor comes from a human donor in good health. Some libraries in this study had Jurkat cell RNA spiked in. The CDR3 is CASSEAQISHEQYF. The CDR3 coding sequence is TGTGCCAGCAGTGAAGCGCAAATCAGCCACGAGCAGTACTTC.